These T cell receptor beta chains were read from a single sample in a study of T-cell reconstitution after alpha-beta-depleted transplantation in children. TCRdb recomputed calls from the PCR reads with MiXCR, one row per CDR3 protein. Of 900,000 or so distinct CDR3 sequences listed, 16% are singletons. The sequencing used PBMCs, mostly from graft donor cells, collected 360 days after TCRalphabeta/CD19-depleted stem cell transplant. These receptors were collected from a male patient aged 10 to 17 who had a stem cell transplant for acute lymphoblastic leukemia, so the T cells may come from the graft donor. Both conserved end residues are part of each CDR3. Clone size is given for some rows only: seen once, a few or many times, or a class if the clone is expanded.

size: many
J: TRBJ1-2
V: TRBV20-1
CDR3: CSARPTASNYGYTF

size: few
J: TRBJ2-5
V: TRBV12-3/TRBV12-4
CDR3: CASSSRTGWDLGYQETQYF

size: few
J: TRBJ2-1
V: TRBV29-1
CDR3: CSVGLLLTYNEQFF

size: many
J: TRBJ1-3
V: TRBV24-1
CDR3: CATSDFDRGENTIYF

size: few
J: TRBJ2-7
V: TRBV12-3/TRBV12-4
CDR3: CASSQPTGDEQYF

size: many
J: TRBJ1-1
V: TRBV7-8
CDR3: CASSLTRIDPTRGWAFF

size: few
J: TRBJ2-7
V: TRBV20-1
CDR3: CSARDEGHEQYF

size: few
J: TRBJ1-5
V: TRBV5-1
CDR3: CASSTGGHSNQPQHF

size: NA
J: TRBJ1-1
V: TRBV5-5
CDR3: CASSGTSSSLISAFF

size: NA
J: TRBJ1-1
V: TRBV12-3/TRBV12-4
CDR3: CASSASRAVNTEAFF

size: NA
J: TRBJ2-7
V: TRBV12-3/TRBV12-4
CDR3: CASSLSLAGGGYEQYF

size: NA
J: TRBJ2-2
V: TRBV7-2
CDR3: CASSLAGLAGGTGELFF

size: NA
J: TRBJ2-7
V: TRBV19
CDR3: CASSMGQGLYEQYF

size: NA
J: TRBJ1-2
V: TRBV29-1
CDR3: CSVVIDQRDGYTF

size: NA
J: TRBJ2-7
V: TRBV6-5
CDR3: CASSYSSDGVGYEQYF

size: few
J: TRBJ1-4
V: TRBV13
CDR3: CASSLAGNSPTEKLFF

size: NA
J: TRBJ1-5
V: TRBV12-3/TRBV12-4
CDR3: CASSFAGLYNQPQHF

size: few
J: TRBJ2-7
V: TRBV24-1
CDR3: CATSFGPGTEQYF

size: few
J: TRBJ1-2
V: TRBV2
CDR3: CASSEVRDGYTF

size: few
J: TRBJ1-1
V: TRBV6-5
CDR3: CASLGAEAFF

size: NA
J: TRBJ2-5
V: TRBV27
CDR3: CASGGWKGTQYF

size: many
J: TRBJ2-7
V: TRBV20-1
CDR3: CSVKSGSHYEQYF

size: NA
J: TRBJ2-2
V: TRBV6-2/TRBV6-3
CDR3: CASSYSLTGLAGGPFGGELFF

size: NA
J: TRBJ1-4
V: TRBV11-2
CDR3: CASSLEGSVGWSERLFF

size: many
J: TRBJ2-3
V: TRBV5-1
CDR3: CASSLLSGFTDTQYF

size: few
J: TRBJ1-5
V: TRBV18
CDR3: CASSPERQPQHF

size: NA
J: TRBJ1-5
V: TRBV12-3/TRBV12-4
CDR3: CATPEPQHF

size: NA
J: TRBJ2-3
V: TRBV7-3
CDR3: CASSPLRTSGVVRTDTQYF

size: NA
J: TRBJ2-1
V: TRBV7-3
CDR3: CASSLSASLYNEQFF

size: few
J: TRBJ2-4
V: TRBV20-1
CDR3: CSARRLGKNIQYF

size: few
J: TRBJ2-1
V: TRBV7-8
CDR3: CASSPRETSGNNEQFF

size: NA
J: TRBJ2-7
V: TRBV27
CDR3: CASIPGPGHGSYEQYF